The source of this T cell receptor (beta chain) is a study of cytomegalovirus exposure and HLA in healthy donors. Study observations and caveats: Donor immune exposure was known only as CMV serostatus.

Points on this clone: The antigen is undetermined.

Healthy people donating bone marrow made up the donors. Whereas donors were nominally healthy upon sampling, unrecorded immune exposures were probable. The CDR3 has 13 residues. The PCR had 60 Vbeta and 13 Jbeta primers. Clones were read by immunoSEQ multiplex PCR, and TCRdb kept only the in-frame ones, dropping some. The sample has 90,000 to 150,000 clones, under 85% seen once. The sequencing input was PBMCs. The clonotype was recovered from a man aged 35 to 55 in good health and CMV-seropositive. The rearrangement uses TRBV21-1 and TRBJ2-7; the table's D call TRBD1 went unverified against the DNA. TRBV21-1 is labeled a pseudogene. CDR3 nucleotides: TGTGCCAGCAGCAGCCAGGCCACCTACGAGCAGTACTTC. It translates to CASSSQATYEQYF.